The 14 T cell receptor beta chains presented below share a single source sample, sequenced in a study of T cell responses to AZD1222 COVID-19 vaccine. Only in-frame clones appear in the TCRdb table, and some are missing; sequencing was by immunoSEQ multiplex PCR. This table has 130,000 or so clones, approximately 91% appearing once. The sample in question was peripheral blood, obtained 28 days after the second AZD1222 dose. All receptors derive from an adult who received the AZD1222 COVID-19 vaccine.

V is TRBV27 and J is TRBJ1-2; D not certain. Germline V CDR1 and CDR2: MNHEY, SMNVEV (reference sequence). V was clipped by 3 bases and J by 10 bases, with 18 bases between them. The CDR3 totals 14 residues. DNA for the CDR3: TGTGCCAGCAGTTTCTCCGGACCCACAGCCCCCTACACCTTC. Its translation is CASSFSGPTAPYTF.

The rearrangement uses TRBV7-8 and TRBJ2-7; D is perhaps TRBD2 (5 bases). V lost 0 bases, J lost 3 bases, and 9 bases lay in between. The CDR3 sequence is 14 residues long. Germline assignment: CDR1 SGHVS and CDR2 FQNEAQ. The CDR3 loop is CASSLAGRGYEQYF. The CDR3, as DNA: TGTGCCAGCAGCTTAGCCGGCCGGGGCTACGAGCAGTACTTC.

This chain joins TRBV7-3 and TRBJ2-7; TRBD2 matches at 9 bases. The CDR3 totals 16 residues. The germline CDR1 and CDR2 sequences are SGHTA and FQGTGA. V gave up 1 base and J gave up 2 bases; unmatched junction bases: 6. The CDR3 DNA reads TGTGCCAGCAGCTTAATCCTTACTAGCGGGCCCTACGAGCAGTACTTC. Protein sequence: CASSLILTSGPYEQYF.

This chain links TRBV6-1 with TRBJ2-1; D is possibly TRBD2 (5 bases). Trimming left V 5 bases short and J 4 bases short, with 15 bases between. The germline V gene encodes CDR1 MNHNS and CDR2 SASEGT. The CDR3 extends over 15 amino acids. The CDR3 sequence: CASSQHRAEYNEQFF. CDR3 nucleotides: TGTGCCAGCAGTCAGCATAGAGCGGAATACAATGAGCAGTTCTTC.

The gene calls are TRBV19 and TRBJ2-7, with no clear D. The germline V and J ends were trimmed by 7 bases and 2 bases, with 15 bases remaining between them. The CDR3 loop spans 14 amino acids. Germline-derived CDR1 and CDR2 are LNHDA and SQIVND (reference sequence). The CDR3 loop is CASMVSDTAYEQYF. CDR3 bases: TGTGCCAGTATGGTCAGCGACACCGCCTACGAGCAGTACTTC.

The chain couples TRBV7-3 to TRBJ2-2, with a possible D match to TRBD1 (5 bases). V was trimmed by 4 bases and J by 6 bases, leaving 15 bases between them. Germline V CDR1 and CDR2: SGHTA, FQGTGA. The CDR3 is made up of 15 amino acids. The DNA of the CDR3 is TGTGCCAGCAGCTCAATCCCCCAGGGCTCCGGGGAGCTGTTTTTT. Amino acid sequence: CASSSIPQGSGELFF. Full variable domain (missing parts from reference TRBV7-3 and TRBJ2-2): GAGVSQTPSNKVTEKGKYVELRCDPISGHTALYWYRQSLGQGPEFLIYFQGTGAADDSGLPNDRFFAVRPEGSVSTLKIQRTERGDSAVYLCASSSIPQGSGELFFGEGSRLTVL.

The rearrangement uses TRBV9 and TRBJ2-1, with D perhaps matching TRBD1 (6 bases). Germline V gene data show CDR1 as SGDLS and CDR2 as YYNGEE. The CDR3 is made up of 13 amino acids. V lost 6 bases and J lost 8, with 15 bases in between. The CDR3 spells CASTTSQGHEQFF. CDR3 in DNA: TGTGCCAGCACCACGTCACAGGGCCATGAGCAGTTCTTC.

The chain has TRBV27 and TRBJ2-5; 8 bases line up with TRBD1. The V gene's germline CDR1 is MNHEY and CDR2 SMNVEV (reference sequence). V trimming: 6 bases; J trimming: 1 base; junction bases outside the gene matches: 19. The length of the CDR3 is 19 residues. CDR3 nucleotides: TGTGCCAGCAGACTAGGTTGGGCAGGGGGCCGACCCGGCCAAGAGACCCAGTACTTC. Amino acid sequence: CASRLGWAGGRPGQETQYF.

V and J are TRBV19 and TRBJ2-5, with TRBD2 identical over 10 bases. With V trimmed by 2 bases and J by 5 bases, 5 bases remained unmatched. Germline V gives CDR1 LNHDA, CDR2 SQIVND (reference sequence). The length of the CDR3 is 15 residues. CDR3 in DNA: TGTGCCAGTAGTATATCTAGCGGGAGTGGGGAGACCCAGTACTTC. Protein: CASSISSGSGETQYF. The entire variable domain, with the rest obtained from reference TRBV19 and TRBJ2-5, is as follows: DGGITQSPKYLFRKEGQNVTLSCEQNLNHDAMYWYRQDPGQGLRLIYYSQIVNDFQKGDIAEGYSVSREKKESFPLTVTSAQKNPTAFYLCASSISSGSGETQYFGPGTRLLVL.

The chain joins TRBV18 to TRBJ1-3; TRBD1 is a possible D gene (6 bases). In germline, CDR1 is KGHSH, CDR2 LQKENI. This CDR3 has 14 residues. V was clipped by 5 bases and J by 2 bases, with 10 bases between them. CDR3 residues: CASSSQGPGNTIYF. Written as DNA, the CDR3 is TGTGCCAGCTCATCACAGGGCCCTGGAAACACCATATATTTT.

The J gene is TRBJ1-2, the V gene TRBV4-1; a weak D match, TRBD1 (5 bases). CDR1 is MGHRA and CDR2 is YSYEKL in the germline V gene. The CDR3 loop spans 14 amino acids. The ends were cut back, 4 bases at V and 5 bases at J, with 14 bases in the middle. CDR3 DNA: TGCGCCAGCAGCCCCCTAGGGGCAGGGTATGGCTACACCTTC. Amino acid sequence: CASSPLGAGYGYTF.

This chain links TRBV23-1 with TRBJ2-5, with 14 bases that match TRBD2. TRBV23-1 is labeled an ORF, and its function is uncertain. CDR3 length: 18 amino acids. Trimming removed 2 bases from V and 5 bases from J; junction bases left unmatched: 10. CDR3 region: CASSQPTGTSGSRETQYF. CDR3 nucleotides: TGCGCCAGCAGTCAACCGACCGGGACTAGCGGGAGTAGGGAGACCCAGTACTTC.

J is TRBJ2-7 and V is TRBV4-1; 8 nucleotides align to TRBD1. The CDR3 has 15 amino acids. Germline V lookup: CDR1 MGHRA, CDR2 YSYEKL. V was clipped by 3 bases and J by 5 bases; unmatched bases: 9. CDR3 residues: CASSQVPGQADEQYF. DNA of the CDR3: TGCGCCAGCAGCCAGGTTCCGGGACAGGCCGACGAGCAGTACTTC.

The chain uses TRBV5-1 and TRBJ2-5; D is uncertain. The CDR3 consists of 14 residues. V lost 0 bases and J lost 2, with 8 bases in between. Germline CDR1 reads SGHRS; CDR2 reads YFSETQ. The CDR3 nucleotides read TGCGCCAGCAGCTTGGAGGGCAGGCAAGAGACCCAGTACTTC. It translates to CASSLEGRQETQYF.